This T cell receptor beta chain was retrieved from a study of T-cell reconstitution after alpha-beta-depleted transplantation in children. This clonotype was seen at least ten times. The CDR3 runs to 14 residues. The germline gives CDR1 SGHVS, CDR2 FQNEAQ. V lost 2 bases and J 2 bases, leaving 9 bases between the germline ends. It was with unique molecular identifiers that the TCRbeta library was prepared. TCRdb reprocessed the PCR reads via MiXCR and lists one record per CDR3 protein. Of hundreds of thousands of distinct CDR3 sequences in the sample, approximately 12% were seen once. The clonotype originates from a human donor who donated a stem cell graft to a child with acute lymphoblastic leukemia. J is TRBJ2-5 and V is TRBV7-8, with D hard to call. Sequencing used PBMCs from the stem cell graft donor, obtained from the stem cell graft. The CDR3 sequence is CASSLSRAQETQYF. The CDR3 region has the DNA TGTGCCAGCAGCTTATCACGGGCACAAGAGACCCAGTACTTC. The full variable domain, completed using reference TRBV7-8 and TRBJ2-5, is GAGVSQSPRYKVAKRGQDVALRCDPISGHVSLFWYQQALGQGPEFLTYFQNEAQLDKSGLPSDRFFAERPEGSVSTLKIQRTQQEDSAVYLCASSLSRAQETQYFGPGTRLLVL.